This entry concerns a single T cell receptor (beta chain). Its specificity is unknown. The data stem from a study of CD8+ T cells in alopecia areata. Across the study: The tofacitinib course ran for 6 to 18 months and was followed by 6 months off drug.

Findings of the study overall: Persistence during tofacitinib was seen for many expanded lesional clones in scalp and blood. Clarity of TCR sharing across patients fell short of that in mice, possibly HLA-related.

Specified treatment: oral pan-JAK inhibitor, 5-10 mg twice daily. cDNA prepared by RNA extraction and subsequent reverse transcription served as the template for sequencing. Profiling relied on immunoSEQ multiplex PCR, and the TCRdb table lists in-frame clones only, not all of them. The sample has 150,000 to 200,000 clones, under 80% seen once. This TCR was sampled from a human donor with alopecia areata. Sample: CD4+ T cells sorted from blood, taken at approximately week 50, from a patient treated with tofacitinib.

The CDR3 bases are TGTGCCAGCCGGGTTAACACTGAAGCTTTCTTT. Its translation: CASRVNTEAFF. The J gene is TRBJ1-1, the V gene TRBV25-1; D gene unclear. Looked up from germline, CDR1 is MGHDK and CDR2 is SYGVNS. V dropped 8 bases and J dropped 2 bases, with 6 bases sitting between them. This CDR3 spans 11 amino acids. Combining the CDR3 with reference TRBV25-1 and TRBJ1-1 gives the whole variable domain EADIYQTPRYLVIGTGKKITLECSQTMGHDKMYWYQQDPGMELHLIHYSYGVNSTEKGDLSSESTVSRIRTEHFPLTLESARPSHTSQYLCASRVNTEAFFGQGTRLTVV.